The clone carrying this TCR beta chain was seen at least ten times. Trimming removed 5 bases from V and 6 bases from J, with 17 bases in between. This CDR3 has 15 amino acids. Germline-derived CDR1 and CDR2 are MDHEN and SYDVKM. The data stem from a study of glioma-infiltrating T cells. Study-wide background: Glioma patients had dexamethasone for six or fewer days before surgery. Sequencing aimed for roughly 4.5- to 11-fold coverage of approximately 990,000 peripheral T cells.

TCR alpha and beta CDR3 regions were amplified from RNA using iRepertoire nested multiplex PCR. One entry per CDR3 protein, called by TCRdb with MiXCR from the multiplex PCR reads. The table has about 410,000 distinct CDR3 sequences, roughly two fifths seen once; the top ten hold about 12%. This chain uses TRBV28 with TRBJ2-1; D remains unclear. Sequenced sample: glioma tissue, nonneoplastic brain tissue, or PBMCs (not recorded which). This clonotype was sampled from a human donor with low-grade glioma or glioblastoma, undergoing nonglioma brain surgery, or in good health (not recorded which). CDR3 residues: CASSPPKKTINEQFF. Written as DNA, the CDR3 is TGTGCCAGCAGTCCCCCCAAGAAAACTATCAATGAGCAGTTCTTC.